This entry features one TCR beta chain sequence. Its antigen is still unknown. Patients all relapsed after autologous stem cell transplantation, and there was variation in brentuximab vedotin exposure. The table came from immunoSEQ multiplex PCR; TCRdb's copy has only in-frame clones and leaves some out. The profile covers tens of thousands of clones, with 89% appearing a single time and about 11% taken by the ten largest. These data belong to a study of PD-1 blockade in classical Hodgkin lymphoma. Study-level findings and limits: Similar baseline diversity was found in complete responders and newly diagnosed patients.

The receptor was isolated from a human donor with classical Hodgkin lymphoma. Material: peripheral blood mononuclear cells (PBMCs), obtained before the second cycle of nivolumab.

In DNA form, the CDR3 reads TGTGCCAGCAAAGGTGTGATTACTAGCGGAACCTACAATGAGCAGTTCTTC. Translating gives CASKGVITSGTYNEQFF. The rearrangement joins TRBV2 to TRBJ2-1, with 8 bases identical to TRBD2. J was trimmed by 2 bases and V by 7 bases; bases with no gene match: 13. CDR3 length equals 17 residues. Germline V gene sequence: CDR1 SNHLY, CDR2 FYNNEI. The whole variable domain, filled in from reference TRBV2 and TRBJ2-1, reads EPEVTQTPSHQVTQMGQEVILRCVPISNHLYFYWYRQILGQKVEFLVSFYNNEISEKSEIFDDQFSVERPDGSNFTLKIRSTKLEDSAMYFCASKGVITSGTYNEQFFGPGTRLTVL.